The 7 T cell receptor beta chains listed next were all sequenced from one sample in a study of regulatory T cells in long-lasting Graves disease. Construction of TCR beta libraries relied on iRepertoire HTBI primers and on Arm-PCR targeting CDR3 regions. TCRdb used MiXCR to reprocess the multiplex PCR reads, holding one entry per CDR3 protein. The top ten clones hold less than 25% of a sample with 350,000 to 450,000 distinct CDR3 sequences, 20% of them seen once. Time point noted: persistent/refractory GD, antithyroid drugs over 5 years with positive TRAb. Extracted RNA from PBMCs served as the source of the TCR library. The sample consisted of peripheral blood mononuclear cells (PBMCs), taken when the disease was refractory, from a patient treated with antithyroid drugs. The receptor set was obtained from a female donor with Graves disease.

This clonotype has more than one count but fewer than ten. This chain joins TRBV29-1 and TRBJ2-7; D possibly corresponds to TRBD2 (7 bases). The CDR3 has 13 residues. The germline V gene encodes CDR1 SQVTM and CDR2 ANQGSEA. The V end lost 4 bases, the J end lost 1 base, and 11 bases lay between the germline ends. The CDR3 sequence: CSVGEGGSYEQYF. The CDR3 DNA reads as TGCAGCGTTGGGGAGGGGGGATCCTACGAGCAGTACTTC.

The chain has TRBV19 and TRBJ1-2; no firm D call. The germline CDR1 and CDR2 sequences are LNHDA and SQIVND (reference sequence). The CDR3 extends over 12 amino acids. Trimming stripped 3 bases from V and 3 bases from J, with 5 bases between. The CDR3 sequence: CASSMTDYGYTF. The DNA of the CDR3 is TGTGCCAGTAGTATGACCGACTATGGCTACACCTTC.

This clonotype has more than one count but fewer than ten. The CDR3 sequence is CASSNAGTGYGYTF. The CDR3 DNA is TGTGCCAGCAGCAACGCCGGGACAGGGTATGGCTACACCTTC. The rearrangement links TRBV7-9 to TRBJ1-2; 9 bases are shared with TRBD1. This CDR3 spans 14 amino acids. V gave up 5 bases and J gave up 5 bases; unmatched junction bases: 6. Germline values: CDR1 SEHNR, CDR2 FQNEAQ (reference sequence).

This clonotype came up a few times. The V and J genes are TRBV5-8 and TRBJ1-5; possibly TRBD1 for D (5 bases). There are 16 residues in the CDR3. V lost 1 base, J lost 5 bases, and 16 bases lay in between. Germline CDR1 SGHTS, CDR2 YDEGEE. The CDR3 loop is CASSLLGGGNDQPQHF. CDR3 coding DNA: TGTGCCAGCAGCTTGCTGGGTGGGGGGAACGATCAGCCCCAGCATTTT.

The chain employs TRBV6-1 and TRBJ2-5; possible D gene TRBD2, 7 bases. Trimming cost V 0 bases and J 5 bases, with 19 bases left between them. Germline loops: CDR1 MNHNS, CDR2 SASEGT. The CDR3 has 17 residues. The CDR3 DNA reads as TGTGCCAGCAGTGAAGCGGGGAGGGGGGGGGCTGGGGAGACCCAGTACTTC. Encoded protein: CASSEAGRGGAGETQYF.

Many counts were recorded for this clonotype. The V and J genes are TRBV28 and TRBJ2-1; 10 positions agree with TRBD2. The CDR3 covers 16 residues. Germline V gene sequence: CDR1 MDHEN, CDR2 SYDVKM. Unmatched junction bases numbered 12, after V lost 5 bases and J lost 8 bases. In DNA form, the CDR3 reads TGTGCCAGCAGTACCCCCCAGCGGGAGGGCCCCGATGAGCAGTTCTTC. Residues: CASSTPQREGPDEQFF.

The chain couples TRBV9 to TRBJ2-5; D might be TRBD2 (5 bases). The germline V gene has CDR1 SGDLS and CDR2 YYNGEE. The CDR3 sequence is 16 residues long. The ends were cut back, 0 bases at V and 8 bases at J, with 20 bases in the middle. CDR3: CASSVAGRGPMETQYF. CDR3 DNA: TGTGCCAGCAGCGTAGCTGGGCGCGGGCCCATGGAAACCCAGTACTTC. The full variable domain, its missing parts supplied by reference TRBV9 and TRBJ2-5, is DSGVTQTPKHLITATGQRVTLRCSPRSGDLSVYWYQQSLDQGLQFLIQYYNGEERAKGNILERFSAQQFPDLHSELNLSSLELGDSALYFCASSVAGRGPMETQYFGPGTRLLVL.